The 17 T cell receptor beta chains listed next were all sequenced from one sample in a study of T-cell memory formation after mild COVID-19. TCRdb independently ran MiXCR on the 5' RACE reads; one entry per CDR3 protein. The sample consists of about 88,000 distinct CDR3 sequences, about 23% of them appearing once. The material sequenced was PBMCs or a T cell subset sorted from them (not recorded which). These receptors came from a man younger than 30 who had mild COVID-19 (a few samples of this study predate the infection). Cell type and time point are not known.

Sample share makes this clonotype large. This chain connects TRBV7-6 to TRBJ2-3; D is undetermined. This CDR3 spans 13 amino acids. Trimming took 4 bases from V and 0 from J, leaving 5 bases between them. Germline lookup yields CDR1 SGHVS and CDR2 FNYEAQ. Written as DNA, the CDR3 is TGTGCCAGCAGCTACACTAGCACAGATACGCAGTATTTT. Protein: CASSYTSTDTQYF. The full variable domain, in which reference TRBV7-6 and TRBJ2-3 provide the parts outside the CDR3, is GAGVSQSPRYKVTKRGQDVALRCDPISGHVSLYWYRQALGQGPEFLTYFNYEAQQDKSGLPNDRFSAERPEGSISTLTIQRTEQRDSAMYRCASSYTSTDTQYFGPGTRLTVL.

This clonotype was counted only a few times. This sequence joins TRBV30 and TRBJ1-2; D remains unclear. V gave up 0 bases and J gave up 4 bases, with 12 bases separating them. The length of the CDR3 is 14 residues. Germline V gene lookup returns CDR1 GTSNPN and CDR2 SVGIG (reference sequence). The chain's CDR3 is CAWSVLPLAYGYTF. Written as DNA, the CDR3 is TGTGCCTGGAGTGTACTACCCCTGGCCTATGGCTACACCTTC.

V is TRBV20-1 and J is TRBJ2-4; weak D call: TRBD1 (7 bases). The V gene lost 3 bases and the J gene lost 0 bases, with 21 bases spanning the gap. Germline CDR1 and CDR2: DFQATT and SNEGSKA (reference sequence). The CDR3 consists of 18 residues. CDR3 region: CSARRKNQGGLAKNIQYF. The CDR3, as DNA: TGCAGTGCTAGGCGAAAAAACCAGGGGGGACTAGCCAAAAACATTCAGTACTTC.

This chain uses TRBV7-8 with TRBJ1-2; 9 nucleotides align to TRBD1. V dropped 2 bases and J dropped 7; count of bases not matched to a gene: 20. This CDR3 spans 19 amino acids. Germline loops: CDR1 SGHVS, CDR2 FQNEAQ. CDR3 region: CASSLLFGLGTGRSGGYTF. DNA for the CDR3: TGTGCCAGCAGCTTACTATTTGGCTTGGGGACAGGGAGATCCGGTGGCTACACCTTC.

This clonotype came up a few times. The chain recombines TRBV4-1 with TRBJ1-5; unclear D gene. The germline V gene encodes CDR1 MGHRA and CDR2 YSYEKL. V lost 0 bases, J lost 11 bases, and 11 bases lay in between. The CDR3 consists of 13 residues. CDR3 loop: CASSQEYQSAQHF. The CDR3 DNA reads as TGCGCCAGCAGCCAAGAGTACCAATCAGCCCAGCATTTT.

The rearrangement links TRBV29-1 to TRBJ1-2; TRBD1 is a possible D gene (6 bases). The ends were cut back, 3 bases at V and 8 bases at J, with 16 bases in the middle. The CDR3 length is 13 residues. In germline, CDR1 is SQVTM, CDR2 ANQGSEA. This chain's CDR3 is CSVDFQGTIGYTF. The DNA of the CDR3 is TGCAGCGTTGATTTTCAGGGGACGATCGGCTACACCTTC.

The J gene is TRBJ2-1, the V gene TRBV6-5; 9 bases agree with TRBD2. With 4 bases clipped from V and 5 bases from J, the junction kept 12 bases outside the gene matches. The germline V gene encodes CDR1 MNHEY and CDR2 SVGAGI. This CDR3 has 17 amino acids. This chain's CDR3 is CASSFRVGLAGHNEQFF. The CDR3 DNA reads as TGTGCCAGCAGTTTCAGGGTGGGCCTAGCGGGGCACAATGAGCAGTTCTTC.

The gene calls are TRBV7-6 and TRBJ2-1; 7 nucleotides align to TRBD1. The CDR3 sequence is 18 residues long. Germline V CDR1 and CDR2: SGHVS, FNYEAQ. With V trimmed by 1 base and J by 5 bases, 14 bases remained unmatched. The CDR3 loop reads CASSLGPKVTGEHNEQFF. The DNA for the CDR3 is TGTGCCAGCAGCTTAGGACCCAAGGTTACAGGGGAACACAATGAGCAGTTCTTC.

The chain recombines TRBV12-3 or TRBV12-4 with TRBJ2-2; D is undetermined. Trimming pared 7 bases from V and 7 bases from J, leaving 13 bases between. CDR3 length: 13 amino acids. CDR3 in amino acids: CASTPGAFGELFF. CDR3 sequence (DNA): TGTGCCAGCACTCCTGGAGCCTTCGGGGAGCTGTTTTTT.

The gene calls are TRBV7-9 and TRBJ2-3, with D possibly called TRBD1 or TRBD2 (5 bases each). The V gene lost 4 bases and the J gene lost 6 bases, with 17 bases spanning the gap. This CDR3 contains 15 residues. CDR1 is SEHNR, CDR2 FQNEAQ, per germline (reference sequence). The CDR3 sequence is CASSSPPGPADTQYF. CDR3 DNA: TGTGCCAGCAGCTCCCCTCCGGGACCCGCGGATACGCAGTATTTT.

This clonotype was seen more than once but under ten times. The CDR3 nucleotides are TGCAGTGCTGTCCAGGGCAATCAGCCCCAGCATTTT. Translation: CSAVQGNQPQHF. This chain links TRBV20-1 with TRBJ1-5; D is unclear. Trimming cost V 5 bases and J 2 bases, with 7 bases left between them. The CDR3 covers 12 residues. CDR1 is DFQATT and CDR2 is SNEGSKA in the germline V gene (reference sequence).

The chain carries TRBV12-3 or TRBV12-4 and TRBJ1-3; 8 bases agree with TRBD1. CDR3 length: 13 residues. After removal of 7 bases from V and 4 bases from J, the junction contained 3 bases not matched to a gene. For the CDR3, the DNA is TGTGCCAGCACCACAGGGGGGGGAAACACCATATATTTT. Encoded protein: CASTTGGGNTIYF.

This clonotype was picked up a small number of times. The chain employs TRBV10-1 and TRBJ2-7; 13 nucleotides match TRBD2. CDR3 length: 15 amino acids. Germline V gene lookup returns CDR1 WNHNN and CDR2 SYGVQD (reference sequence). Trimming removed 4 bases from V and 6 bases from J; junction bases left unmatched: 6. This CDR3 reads CASSGLAGGAGEQYF. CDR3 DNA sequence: TGCGCCAGCAGTGGACTAGCGGGGGGTGCTGGCGAGCAGTACTTC.

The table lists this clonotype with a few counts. The CDR3 DNA reads as TGTGCCAGCAGTAGATCCGGACAGCCCTATAGCAATCAGCCCCAGCATTTT. This codes for CASSRSGQPYSNQPQHF. The rearrangement uses TRBV6-5 and TRBJ1-5; a weak D match, TRBD1 (6 bases). Germline values: CDR1 MNHEY, CDR2 SVGAGI. This CDR3 is 17 amino acids long. V was trimmed by 5 bases and J by 0 bases, leaving 17 bases between them.

CDR3 region: CASSLSGRRTDTQYF. CDR3 coding DNA: TGTGCCAGCAGCTTATCAGGAAGGCGCACAGATACGCAGTATTTT. The V call is TRBV7-3, the J call TRBJ2-3; D gene ambiguous. CDR1 SGHTA and CDR2 FQGTGA come from the germline V gene. The CDR3 runs 15 residues. V gave up 2 bases and J gave up 1 base, with 10 bases separating them.

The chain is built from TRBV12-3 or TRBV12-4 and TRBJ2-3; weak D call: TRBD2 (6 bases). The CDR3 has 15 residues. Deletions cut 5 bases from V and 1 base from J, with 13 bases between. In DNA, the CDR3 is TGTGCCAGCAGTCCCGGGGTAGCGGGCACAGATACGCAGTATTTT. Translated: CASSPGVAGTDTQYF.

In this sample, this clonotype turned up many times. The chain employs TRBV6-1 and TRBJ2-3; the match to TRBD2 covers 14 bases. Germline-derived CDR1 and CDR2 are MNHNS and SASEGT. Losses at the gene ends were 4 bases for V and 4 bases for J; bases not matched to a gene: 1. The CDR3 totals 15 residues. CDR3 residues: CASSGLAGGPDTQYF. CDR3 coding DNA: TGTGCCAGCAGTGGACTAGCGGGGGGGCCAGATACGCAGTATTTT.